The rows below give T cell receptor beta chains drawn from one sample of a study of T cell repertoires in ileal Crohn's disease. Assay used: immunoSEQ multiplex PCR; TCRdb lists only in-frame clones, some missing. The sample has some 60,000 clones, roughly 89% seen once. Sample: ileal tissue. These TCRs come from an adult with Crohn's disease. Both conserved end residues are part of each CDR3. The order of the fields is V gene, J gene, clone size, D gene, CDR3 DNA, CDR3 protein. D genes are given only for firm matches. Only some rows state a clone size, as once, few, many or a class for expanded clones.

TRBV28	TRBJ2-5	NA	TRBD2	TGTGCCAGCAGTTTTTCCCAACTAGCGGGTAAGAAGGAAGAGACCCAGTACTTC	CASSFSQLAGKKEETQYF
TRBV7-8	TRBJ2-5	once	TRBD2	TGTGCCAGCAGCCTAGGACTAGCGGGAGCTAAAGTTTCAGAGACCCAGTACTTC	CASSLGLAGAKVSETQYF
TRBV6-5	TRBJ2-3	NA	TRBD2	TGTGCCAGCAGCCTAAGGACTAGCTTAACGCAGTATTTT	CASSLRTSLTQYF
TRBV5-1	TRBJ1-1	few	NA	TGCGCCAGCAGCTTCGGGGGCACTGAAGCTTTCTTT	CASSFGGTEAFF
TRBV7-9	TRBJ2-5	NA	NA	TGTGCCAGCAGCTTATCTTCAGGGATCCAAGAGACCCAGTACTTC	CASSLSSGIQETQYF
TRBV7-9	TRBJ2-7	NA	NA	TGTGCCAGCAGCTTAGACAGGTATTCCTACGAGCAGTACTTC	CASSLDRYSYEQYF
TRBV19	TRBJ1-3	NA	NA	TGTGCCAGTAGTATACTTGCACGCCGAATCGGTGGAAACACCATATATTTT	CASSILARRIGGNTIYF
TRBV6-5	TRBJ1-1	NA	NA	TGTGCCAGCAGGGACAGACAAGCCACTGAAGCTTTCTTT	CASRDRQATEAFF
TRBV5-1	TRBJ2-1	NA	NA	TGCGCCAGCAGCCCATACACCCGACTCACCTACAATGAGCAGTTCTTC	CASSPYTRLTYNEQFF
TRBV29-1	TRBJ1-1	NA	NA	TGCAGCGTTGAAGATCGGGACACCCGTGGGGCTTTCTTT	CSVEDRDTRGAFF
TRBV27	TRBJ1-6	NA	NA	TGTGCCAGCAGGGGACAAGGGTTATTAAATTCACCCCTCCACTTT	CASRGQGLLNSPLHF
TRBV19	TRBJ2-4	NA	NA	TGTGCCAGTAGTATAGATCCCACCGGGGGAGTCAAAAACATTCAGTACTTC	CASSIDPTGGVKNIQYF
TRBV16	TRBJ1-5	NA	NA	TGTGCCAGCAGCCCCCGGGGGGCCGACAATCAGCCCCAGCATTTT	CASSPRGADNQPQHF
TRBV7-2	TRBJ2-7	NA	TRBD1	TGTGCCAGCAGCTTAGATGGACAGGAGACTGACTACGAGCAGTACTTC	CASSLDGQETDYEQYF
TRBV4-1	TRBJ2-2	once	NA	TGCGCCAGCAGCCAAGAGCACATTACCGGGGAGCTGTTTTTT	CASSQEHITGELFF
TRBV10-3	TRBJ1-3	few	TRBD1	TGTGCCATAACAGGGGGAACAGGAAACACCATATATTTT	CAITGGTGNTIYF
TRBV18	TRBJ1-5	NA	NA	TGTGCCAGCTCACGGGCGGGAAATCAGCCCCAGCATTTT	CASSRAGNQPQHF
TRBV7-9	TRBJ2-3	NA	NA	TGTGCCAGCAGCCCTGTGACAGATACGCAGTATTTT	CASSPVTDTQYF
TRBV5-1	TRBJ1-1	once	TRBD1	TGCGCCAGCACGGAGACAGGGCTTGAAGCTTTCTTT	CASTETGLEAFF
TRBV5-4	TRBJ1-1	NA	TRBD1	TGTGCCAGCAGCGCCGGACAGGGGAGGACTGAAGCTTTCTTT	CASSAGQGRTEAFF
TRBV2	TRBJ2-5	NA	NA	TGTGCCAGCCGGGAGGGGGCAGTCCAAGAGACCCAGTACTTC	CASREGAVQETQYF
TRBV6-5	TRBJ2-1	NA	NA	TGTGCCAGCAGTTACAGGGGGGGGTATGAGCAGTTCTTC	CASSYRGGYEQFF
TRBV15	TRBJ1-2	NA	NA	TGTGCCACCAGCAGAGATCCCGGCCAGGGGAGGGTTGGCTACACCTTC	CATSRDPGQGRVGYTF
TRBV5-4	TRBJ2-6	few	TRBD1	TGTGCCAGCAGCTTGGGAGGGGGCGCTTTTGGGGCCAACGTCCTGACTTTC	CASSLGGGAFGANVLTF
TRBV19	TRBJ2-7	NA	TRBD1	TGTGCCAGTAGTATGGGGACAGGGGGCGATGAGCAGTACTTC	CASSMGTGGDEQYF
TRBV5-4	TRBJ2-1	NA	TRBD2	TGTGCCAGCAGCTTGCTAGCGGGAGATGAGCAGTTCTTC	CASSLLAGDEQFF
TRBV7-9	TRBJ2-5	NA	TRBD2	TGTGCCAGCGATCGGGGGGAAGTGTACCAAGAGACCCAGTACTTC	CASDRGEVYQETQYF
TRBV9	TRBJ2-5	NA	NA	TGTGCCAGCAGCGTAGGCGATGTGGAGACCCAGTACTTC	CASSVGDVETQYF
TRBV6-6	TRBJ2-7	few	NA	TGTGCCAGCAGTCAGGGTTTCTACGAGCAGTACTTC	CASSQGFYEQYF
TRBV28	TRBJ1-1	NA	NA	TGTGCCAGCAGTTTTAGGAGGGAGGCTGAAGCTTTCTTT	CASSFRREAEAFF
TRBV27	TRBJ2-3	NA	NA	TGTGCCAGCAGTTTGGGGGCGAGCACAGATACGCAGTATTTT	CASSLGASTDTQYF
TRBV7-7	TRBJ2-5	NA	TRBD2	TGTGCCAGCAGCAGGGGGACTAGACAAGAGACCCAGTACTTC	CASSRGTRQETQYF
TRBV7-9	TRBJ1-2	once	TRBD1	TGTGCCAGCAGCGCGACAGGGGGCGTCGGCTATGGCTACACCTTC	CASSATGGVGYGYTF
TRBV5-1	TRBJ2-3	NA	TRBD2	TGCGCCAGCAGCTTTGAGCGGGGGGCCTTTGATACGCAGTATTTT	CASSFERGAFDTQYF
TRBV7-2	TRBJ1-1	NA	NA	TGTGCCAGCAGCGTGGTTCAGGCTACCAACACTGAAGCTTTCTTT	CASSVVQATNTEAFF
TRBV11-3	TRBJ1-5	NA	NA	TGTGCCAGCAACCATCTAGAGGTTGGGGCACCGTTGGCCCAGCATTTT	CASNHLEVGAPLAQHF
TRBV7-6	TRBJ1-5	NA	NA	TGTGCCAGCAGCTCTTTTGCAGGGGTTGGCGGCAATCAGCCCCAGCATTTT	CASSSFAGVGGNQPQHF